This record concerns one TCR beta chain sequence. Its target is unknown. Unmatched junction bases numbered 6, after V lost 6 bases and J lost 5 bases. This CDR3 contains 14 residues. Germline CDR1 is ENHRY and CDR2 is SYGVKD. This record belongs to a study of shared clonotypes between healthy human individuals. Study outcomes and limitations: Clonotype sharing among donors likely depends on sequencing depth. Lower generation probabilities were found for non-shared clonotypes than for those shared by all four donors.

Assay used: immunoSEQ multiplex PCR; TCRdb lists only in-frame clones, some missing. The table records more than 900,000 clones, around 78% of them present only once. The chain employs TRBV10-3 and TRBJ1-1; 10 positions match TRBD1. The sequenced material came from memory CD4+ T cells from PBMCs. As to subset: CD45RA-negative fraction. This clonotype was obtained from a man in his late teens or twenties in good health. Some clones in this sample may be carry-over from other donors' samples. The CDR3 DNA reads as TGTGCCATCAGGGGGACAGGGGTCGGGACTGAAGCTTTCTTT. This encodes CAIRGTGVGTEAFF.